This record covers a single T cell receptor beta chain. In TCRdb, the 5' RACE reads were re-called with MiXCR into one record per CDR3 protein. The data show around 600,000 distinct CDR3 sequences, more than 9% seen once. This entry comes from a study of T cells after yellow fever vaccination. CDR3 length equals 15 residues. Germline-derived CDR1 and CDR2 are SGHTA and FQGNSA. The J segment lost 10 bases and the V segment lost 6 bases, leaving 16 bases of the junction unmatched. The input for sequencing was PBMCs, taken on the day of the yellow fever booster vaccination. This sequence was found in a man aged 25 to 45 who received the YFV17D yellow fever vaccine. The rearrangement joins TRBV7-2 to TRBJ2-3; 7 bases line up with TRBD2. The CDR3 reads CASRGGGLRSGAQYF. CDR3 DNA sequence: TGTGCCAGCAGGGGGGGGGGACTTCGATCCGGAGCGCAGTATTTT.